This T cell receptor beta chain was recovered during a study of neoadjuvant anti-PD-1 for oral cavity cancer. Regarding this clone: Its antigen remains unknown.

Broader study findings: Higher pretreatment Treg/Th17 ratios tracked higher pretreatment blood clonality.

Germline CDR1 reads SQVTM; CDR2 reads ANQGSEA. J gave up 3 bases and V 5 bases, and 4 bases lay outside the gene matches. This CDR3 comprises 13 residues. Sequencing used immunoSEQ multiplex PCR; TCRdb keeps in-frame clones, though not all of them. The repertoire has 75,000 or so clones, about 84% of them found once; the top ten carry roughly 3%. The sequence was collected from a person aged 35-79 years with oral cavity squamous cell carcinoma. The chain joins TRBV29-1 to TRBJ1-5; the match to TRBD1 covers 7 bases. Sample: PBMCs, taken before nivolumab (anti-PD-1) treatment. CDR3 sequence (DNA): TGCAGCGTTCAACAGGGGCCCAATCAGCCCCAGCATTTT. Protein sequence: CSVQQGPNQPQHF.